The clone carrying this T cell receptor (beta chain) showed up just a few times. The antigen is undetermined. The PCR used 60 Vbeta and 13 Jbeta primers. Profiled with immunoSEQ multiplex PCR; TCRdb holds only in-frame clones, not every one. Among 120,000 to 150,000 clones listed, around 86% were seen once. The germline CDR1 and CDR2 sequences are SGHRS and YFSETQ. CDR3 length equals 14 residues. V was pared by 0 bases and J by 2 bases, with 9 bases between. The source of the sample is a study of cytomegalovirus exposure and HLA in healthy donors. Study results and limitations: Across donors, presence/absence analyses took sequencing depth to be roughly uniform. In all likelihood, a cluster of highly shared sequence variants was a sequencing artifact.

This clonotype originated in a young woman in good health and CMV-seronegative. V and J are TRBV5-1 and TRBJ2-7; D perhaps matches TRBD2 (6 bases). The specimen was PBMCs. As DNA, the CDR3 is TGCGCCAGCAGCTTGGGCGGGGCCACCTACGAGCAGTACTTC. Translating gives CASSLGGATYEQYF.